This T cell receptor (beta chain) came from a study of blood T cell repertoires in COVID-19. Original handling: Researchers report that nucleated cell counts were estimated from reference gene primer amplification. Using immunoSEQ multiplex PCR, the repertoire was profiled, and TCRdb retains in-frame clones only, with some absent. The D gene and trimming were derived from the DNA, and the V and J assignments and clone size from that table. Among around 78,000 clones listed, around 91% were seen once. Germline V CDR1 and CDR2: KGHSH, LQKENI. V lost 6 bases and J lost 0; bases outside the gene matches: 2. The CDR3 is 14 amino acids.

Sequenced material: peripheral blood. V gene TRBV18 combines with J gene TRBJ1-1; 9 positions agree with TRBD1. The sequence derives from a woman between 50 and 59 years old in a cohort sampled during active COVID-19. The CDR3 loop reads CASSGTGLNTEAFF. The CDR3 DNA reads TGTGCCAGCTCGGGGACAGGGCTGAACACTGAAGCTTTCTTT.